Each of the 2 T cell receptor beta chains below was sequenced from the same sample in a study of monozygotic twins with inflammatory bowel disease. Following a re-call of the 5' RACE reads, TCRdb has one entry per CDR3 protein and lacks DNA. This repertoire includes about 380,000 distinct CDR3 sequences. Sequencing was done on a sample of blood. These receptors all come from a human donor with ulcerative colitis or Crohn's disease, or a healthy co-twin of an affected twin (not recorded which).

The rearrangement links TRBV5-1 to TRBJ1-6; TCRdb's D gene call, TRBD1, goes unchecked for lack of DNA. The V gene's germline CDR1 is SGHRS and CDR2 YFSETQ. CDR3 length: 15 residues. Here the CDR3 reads CASSLGTVQDSPLHF. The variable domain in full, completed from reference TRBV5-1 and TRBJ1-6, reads KAGVTQTPRYLIKTRGQQVTLSCSPISGHRSVSWYQQTPGQGLQFLFEYFSETQRNKGNFPGRFSGRQFSNSRSEMNVSTLELGDSALYLCASSLGTVQDSPLHFGNGTRLTVT.

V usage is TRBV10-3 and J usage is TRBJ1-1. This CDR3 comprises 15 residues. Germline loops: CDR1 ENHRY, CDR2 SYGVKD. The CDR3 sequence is CAISEGRVYNTEAFF.